These T cell receptor beta chains were read from a single sample in a study of beta chain features in type 1 diabetes. Clones were sequenced by immunoSEQ multiplex PCR, and TCRdb holds only the in-frame ones, with some missing. The table records about 260,000 clones, about a fifth of them present only once. The specimen sequenced was naive CD4+ T cells from blood. These TCRs come from a middle-aged woman with type 1 diabetes. The CDR3 runs from the conserved cysteine through the conserved F or W. D genes are given only for firm matches. Clone size, where shown, is once, few, many, or a class for clones that have expanded.

TRBV10-3	few	TRBD2	TRBJ2-3	CATSPLAGNTDTQYF	TGTGCCACATCCCCCTTAGCGGGGAACACAGATACGCAGTATTTT
TRBV29-1	few	.	TRBJ2-1	CSVVAFPYNEQFF	TGCAGCGTTGTGGCTTTCCCCTACAATGAGCAGTTCTTC
TRBV5-6	few	.	TRBJ2-7	CASSFRAQSSYEQYF	TGTGCCAGCAGCTTCCGAGCGCAGAGCTCCTACGAGCAGTACTTC
TRBV6-6	.	.	TRBJ1-2	CASSPGHLYTF	TGTGCCAGTTCACCGGGACACCTCTACACCTTC
TRBV18	few	TRBD1	TRBJ2-7	CASSAGQGAPYEQYF	TGTGCCAGCTCAGCGGGACAGGGGGCTCCCTACGAGCAGTACTTC
TRBV6-6	.	TRBD1	TRBJ2-5	CASSYAGGQETQYF	TGTGCCAGCAGTTACGCAGGGGGCCAAGAGACCCAGTACTTC
TRBV11-2	few	.	TRBJ2-7	CASSVRTVSYEQYF	TGTGCCAGCAGCGTTAGGACAGTGAGCTACGAGCAGTACTTC
TRBV5-1	few	.	TRBJ2-2	CASSLLANTGELFF	TGCGCCAGCAGCTTGCTCGCGAACACCGGGGAGCTGTTTTTT
TRBV4-3	few	.	TRBJ1-4	CASSTSEGNEKLFF	TGCGCCAGCTCTACTTCCGAGGGTAATGAAAAACTGTTTTTT
TRBV9	.	.	TRBJ2-1	CASSVGVGDYNEQFF	TGTGCCAGCAGCGTAGGGGTAGGGGACTACAATGAGCAGTTCTTC
TRBV13	few	.	TRBJ2-7	CASSRSQIYEQYF	TGTGCCAGCAGCCGGAGCCAAATTTACGAGCAGTACTTC
TRBV10-3	few	TRBD1	TRBJ1-5	CAIRQGDGQPQHF	TGTGCCATCAGACAGGGGGATGGCCAGCCCCAGCATTTT
TRBV23-1	.	.	TRBJ1-2	CASRARGTHGGYTF	TGCGCCAGCAGAGCAAGGGGGACCCACGGTGGCTACACCTTC
TRBV7-6	few	.	TRBJ2-2	CASSLGSGSMTGELFF	TGTGCCAGCAGCTTAGGTAGCGGTAGTATGACCGGGGAGCTGTTTTTT
TRBV7-2	few	.	TRBJ2-3	CASHTRFSTDTQYF	TGTGCCAGCCACACTAGGTTTTCCACAGATACGCAGTATTTT
TRBV2	.	.	TRBJ2-1	CASYDNEQFF	TGTGCCAGCTATGACAATGAGCAGTTCTTC
TRBV30	few	.	TRBJ1-5	CAWSIGEVPQHF	TGTGCCTGGAGTATAGGAGAGGTGCCCCAGCATTTT
TRBV5-1	.	TRBD1	TRBJ1-1	CASSLTGDTEAFF	TGCGCCAGCAGCTTAACAGGGGACACTGAAGCTTTCTTT
TRBV29-1	few	.	TRBJ2-5	CSFRQGGQETQYF	TGCAGTTTTCGACAGGGAGGCCAAGAGACCCAGTACTTC
TRBV2	few	.	TRBJ2-2	CASSVLPNTGELFF	TGTGCCAGCAGTGTACTTCCAAACACCGGGGAGCTGTTTTTT
TRBV7-9	few	TRBD2	TRBJ2-5	CATRGRSQETQYF	TGTGCCACCCGCGGGAGATCCCAAGAGACCCAGTACTTC
TRBV9	few	TRBD2	TRBJ2-4	CASSYSGGNIQYF	TGTGCCAGCAGTTATAGCGGGGGGAACATTCAGTACTTC
TRBV15	.	TRBD2	TRBJ2-1	CATSSPPGRGSNEQFF	TGTGCCACCAGCAGTCCTCCGGGGCGGGGGAGCAATGAGCAGTTCTTC
TRBV19	.	.	TRBJ2-1	CASRGFGSPYNEQFF	TGTGCCAGTCGTGGATTCGGGAGCCCCTACAATGAGCAGTTCTTC
TRBV27	few	.	TRBJ2-7	CASSSTDSKLDEQYF	TGTGCCAGCAGTAGTACCGACAGTAAGCTTGACGAGCAGTACTTC
TRBV7-6	.	.	TRBJ2-7	CASSLNANSYEQYF	TGTGCCAGCAGCTTAAACGCGAACTCCTACGAGCAGTACTTC
TRBV5-4	.	.	TRBJ2-1	CASSSSGVSYNEQFF	TGTGCCAGCAGCTCTTCAGGGGTATCCTACAATGAGCAGTTCTTC
TRBV29-1	few	.	TRBJ1-2	CSVDRNYGYTF	TGCAGCGTTGACCGTAACTATGGCTACACCTTC
TRBV7-3	few	.	TRBJ2-3	CASSTDGTDTQYF	TGTGCCAGCAGCACCGACGGGACAGATACGCAGTATTTT
TRBV4-1	.	TRBD1	TRBJ2-1	CASSQENQGDYNEQFF	TGCGCCAGCAGCCAAGAGAATCAGGGGGACTACAATGAGCAGTTCTTC
TRBV28	few	TRBD1	TRBJ2-3	CASSSMTGGATDTQYF	TGTGCCAGCAGCTCCATGACAGGGGGCGCGACAGATACGCAGTATTTT
TRBV7-9	.	.	TRBJ1-1	CASSFLGRGGKTEAFF	TGTGCCAGCAGCTTCTTAGGGAGGGGAGGCAAGACTGAAGCTTTCTTT
TRBV28	.	TRBD1	TRBJ1-1	CASSLLDREAFF	TGTGCCAGCAGTCTACTGGACAGGGAAGCTTTCTTT
TRBV4-3	few	.	TRBJ1-5	CASSPLWGGNQPQHF	TGCGCCAGCAGCCCCTTGTGGGGGGGCAATCAGCCCCAGCATTTT
TRBV30	few	TRBD1	TRBJ1-2	CAWNPGQGRGYTF	TGTGCCTGGAATCCGGGACAGGGTCGGGGCTACACCTTC
TRBV30	.	.	TRBJ1-1	CAFGGRGTEAFF	TGTGCCTTCGGGGGAAGGGGCACTGAAGCTTTCTTT
TRBV7-9	.	TRBD1	TRBJ1-2	CASSFGGQGGGYTF	TGTGCCAGCAGCTTCGGGGGACAGGGAGGGGGCTACACCTTC
TRBV11-1	.	.	TRBJ1-5	CASSLSGDQPQHF	TGTGCCAGCAGCTTATCGGGGGATCAGCCCCAGCATTTT
TRBV30	once	.	TRBJ2-7	CAWSARTDEQYF	TGTGCCTGGAGTGCCCGGACTGACGAGCAGTACTTC
TRBV2	.	.	TRBJ2-7	CASSVAYEQYF	TGTGCCAGCAGCGTCGCCTACGAGCAGTACTTC
TRBV2	.	.	TRBJ2-1	CASWRGLSYNEQFF	TGTGCCAGCTGGCGGGGGCTATCTTACAATGAGCAGTTCTTC
TRBV9	few	.	TRBJ2-1	CASSVRQRGSYNEQFF	TGTGCCAGCAGCGTTCGACAACGTGGTTCCTACAATGAGCAGTTCTTC
TRBV4-3	.	TRBD1	TRBJ1-3	CASSQDGTASGNTIYF	TGCGCCAGCAGCCAAGATGGGACAGCCTCTGGAAACACCATATATTTT
TRBV4-1	.	.	TRBJ1-5	CASSQEDFSNQPQHF	TGCGCCAGCAGCCAAGAGGACTTTAGCAATCAGCCCCAGCATTTT
TRBV6-6	.	TRBD1	TRBJ1-1	CASSTIGQGLLGAFF	TGTGCCAGCAGTACCATAGGACAGGGCTTATTAGGAGCTTTCTTT
TRBV25-1	.	TRBD1	TRBJ1-6	CASSGIGQGAYSPLHF	TGTGCCAGCAGTGGTATCGGACAGGGGGCTTATTCACCCCTCCACTTT
TRBV15	.	.	TRBJ2-7	CATSRDGAGEQYF	TGTGCCACCAGCAGAGATGGGGCCGGCGAGCAGTACTTC
TRBV5-6	.	.	TRBJ1-5	CASSFLGESSSNQPQHF	TGTGCCAGCAGCTTCCTCGGGGAATCCTCCAGCAATCAGCCCCAGCATTTT
TRBV30	few	TRBD1	TRBJ1-2	CAWTLGTAYGYTF	TGTGCCTGGACACTCGGGACAGCCTATGGCTACACCTTC